These 9 T cell receptor beta chains were all obtained from the same sample, sequenced in a study of shared clonotypes between healthy human individuals. This table comes from immunoSEQ multiplex PCR, and its TCRdb copy is limited to in-frame clones, with some not included. Among approximately 1.5 million clones, approximately 98% were seen once, and the ten largest hold around 0.45%. Sequencing was carried out using naive CD4+ T cells sorted from blood. Subset meaning: CD45RA+ positively selected. These receptor sequences come from a man aged 25 to 40 in good health.

With regard to this clone: This sample also contains other DNA sequences that code for the same CDR3. V usage is TRBV18 and J usage is TRBJ2-7; D may be TRBD1 (6 bases). The CDR3 is 14 amino acids. Per germline, CDR1 KGHSH and CDR2 LQKENI. Trimming cost V 3 bases and J 2 bases, with 11 bases left between them. The CDR3 DNA sequence: TGTGCCAGCTCACCCGGGACACAGACCTACGAGCAGTACTTC. Translated, it gives CASSPGTQTYEQYF.

The chain links TRBV23-1 to TRBJ2-7; no definite D call. TRBV23-1 is classed as an ORF, of uncertain function. The CDR3 is 10 amino acids. The V end lost 6 bases, the J end lost 3 bases, and 3 bases lay between the germline ends. The CDR3 DNA follows: TGCGCCAGCAGGAACTACGAGCAGTACTTC. Translation gives CASRNYEQYF.

The V gene is TRBV13, the J gene TRBJ2-7; TRBD1 agrees at 7 bases. The CDR3 spans 15 residues. V lost 5 bases and J lost 3; bases outside the gene matches: 10. Germline V lookup: CDR1 PRHDT, CDR2 FYEKMQ (reference sequence). The CDR3 sequence is CASSHRRTGHYEQYF. CDR3 DNA: TGTGCCAGCAGCCATCGGCGGACAGGACACTACGAGCAGTACTTC.

Concerning this clone itself: Other DNA sequences in this sample translate to the same CDR3. The V call is TRBV28, the J call TRBJ1-5; TRBD1 matches 9 bases. Trimming took 6 bases from V and 4 from J; bases not matched to a gene: 4. Germline CDR1 reads MDHEN; CDR2 reads SYDVKM. The CDR3 loop spans 14 amino acids. CDR3 amino acids: CASSSGQGNQPQHF. CDR3 DNA: TGTGCCAGCAGCTCGGGACAGGGTAATCAGCCCCAGCATTTT.

This clone is a singleton in its sample. The chain carries TRBV7-8 and TRBJ2-1; 8 positions agree with TRBD2. The CDR3 is made up of 14 amino acids. V was pared by 8 bases and J by 6 bases, with 9 bases of the junction left unmatched. Per the germline V gene, CDR1 is SGHVS and CDR2 is FQNEAQ. The CDR3 region is CASQLLAGLNEQFF. The CDR3 DNA reads TGTGCCAGCCAACTCTTAGCGGGACTCAATGAGCAGTTCTTC.

This chain joins TRBV6-1 and TRBJ2-7, with D perhaps matching TRBD1 (5 bases). V shed 7 bases and J shed 2 bases, with 18 bases lying between them. Germline CDR1 MNHNS, CDR2 SASEGT. This CDR3 region has 15 residues. The CDR3 region has the DNA TGTGCCAGCATTTTTGGACACTTGAATACCTACGAGCAGTACTTC. As protein: CASIFGHLNTYEQYF.

The chain joins TRBV7-9 to TRBJ1-4; D unresolved. V gave up 5 bases and J gave up 5 bases, with 3 bases separating them. Germline CDR1 SEHNR, CDR2 FQNEAQ (reference sequence). The CDR3 is 11 residues long. The CDR3 DNA sequence: TGTGCCAGCAGCCCCAATGAAAAACTGTTTTTT. Residues: CASSPNEKLFF.

This sequence joins TRBV10-3 and TRBJ2-5; TRBD1 agrees at 8 bases. This CDR3 is 15 amino acids long. The V gene's germline CDR1 is ENHRY and CDR2 SYGVKD. The V segment lost 3 bases and the J segment 7 bases; nucleotides outside the gene matches: 10. In nucleotides, the CDR3 is TGTGCCATCAGTGAAACAAGGACAGGGTACGGGACCCAGTACTTC. Encoded protein: CAISETRTGYGTQYF.

This chain links TRBV28 with TRBJ2-7, with 7 bases identical to TRBD2. CDR3 length: 17 residues. Looked up from germline, CDR1 is MDHEN and CDR2 is SYDVKM. V lost 2 bases and J lost 0; bases outside the gene matches: 10. CDR3 sequence (DNA): TGTGCCAGCAGTTTAATGGGCCTAGCGGAAAACTCCTACGAGCAGTACTTC. This encodes CASSLMGLAENSYEQYF.